A selection of T cell receptor beta chains follows, all from one sample in a study of blood T cell repertoires in COVID-19. Some clones are missing from TCRdb's copy, which holds only in-frame ones; the method was immunoSEQ multiplex PCR. This table has about 35,000 clones, around four fifths appearing once. Specimen: peripheral blood. The origin of the receptors is a human donor in a cohort sampled during active or convalescent COVID-19. The donor label of this sample is uncertain. Both conserved end residues are part of each CDR3. The D gene is left open where the match is weak. Not every row has a clone size; where given, it reads once, few, many or a size class.

V,J,D,size,DNA,CDR3
TRBV9,TRBJ2-1,TRBD2,.,TGTGCCAGCAGCGTAGGACTCCCGGCGGGGGGCCCCTACAATGAGCAGTTCTTC,CASSVGLPAGGPYNEQFF
TRBV18,TRBJ1-1,.,.,TGTGCCAGCTCACCACGCAGGTACACTGAAGCTTTCTTT,CASSPRRYTEAFF
TRBV7-9,TRBJ2-7,.,few,TGTGCCAGCAGCTTTGGGCCCGAGCAGTACTTC,CASSFGPEQYF
TRBV11-2,TRBJ1-4,.,.,TGTGCCAGCAGCTTAAACGGGGGTGAAAAACTGTTTTTT,CASSLNGGEKLFF
TRBV5-5,TRBJ2-3,.,.,TGTGCCAGCAGCTTGGGGCGGGGACCGGATACGCAGTATTTT,CASSLGRGPDTQYF
TRBV5-1,TRBJ2-5,.,.,TGCGCCAGCAGCAATTATCAGGGGATTGAAGAGACCCAGTACTTC,CASSNYQGIEETQYF
TRBV7-8,TRBJ2-2,.,.,TGTGCCAGCAGCTTATTAGCCAGGGGCACCGGGGAGCTGTTTTTT,CASSLLARGTGELFF
TRBV7-2,TRBJ2-3,TRBD1,.,TGTGCCAGCAGCTTAGGGACAGGGGGCGCAGATACGCAGTATTTT,CASSLGTGGADTQYF
TRBV19,TRBJ2-1,.,.,TGTGCCAGTAGTACGCGGACTACCAATGAGCAGTTCTTC,CASSTRTTNEQFF
TRBV4-3,TRBJ2-6,TRBD1,.,TGCGCCAGCAGCCCCCAAGGTACAGGGGATAGGTCCTCTGGGGCCAACGTCCTGACTTTC,CASSPQGTGDRSSGANVLTF
TRBV10-3,TRBJ1-2,TRBD1,once,TGTGCCATCAAAACTCAAGTCCCGGGACAGGGGCTTGGCTACACCTTC,CAIKTQVPGQGLGYTF
TRBV4-1,TRBJ2-7,.,many,TGCGCCAGCAGCCAAGAAAGCGCCTCCTACGAGCAGTACTTC,CASSQESASYEQYF
TRBV6-6,TRBJ2-7,.,.,TGTGCCAGCAGTTGGGCCGGGACCTACGAGCAGTACTTC,CASSWAGTYEQYF
TRBV7-8,TRBJ2-7,TRBD2,once,TGTGCCAGCAGCTCCCGGGGAGGGTCGGACGAGCAGTACTTC,CASSSRGGSDEQYF
TRBV11-3,TRBJ2-7,.,.,TGTGCCAGCAGCTTACGGGGGAGCGGCCTCGAGCAGTACTTC,CASSLRGSGLEQYF
TRBV30,TRBJ2-7,TRBD1,.,TGTGCCTGGAGTCCACCGGACAGGGTCACCTACGAGCAGTACTTC,CAWSPPDRVTYEQYF
TRBV30,TRBJ1-6,TRBD1,.,TGTGCCTGGACAGGGGGTCTCGGTAATTCACCCCTCCACTTT,CAWTGGLGNSPLHF
TRBV6-4,TRBJ2-1,TRBD2,.,TGTGCCAGCAGTCCTGCACGGACTAGCGGGGCCAATGAGCAGTTCTTC,CASSPARTSGANEQFF
TRBV19,TRBJ1-5,.,.,TGTGCCAGTAGTATTCAGGCAGGGGTGCAGCCCCAGCATTTT,CASSIQAGVQPQHF
TRBV11-3,TRBJ2-5,TRBD2,.,TGTGCCAGCAGCCCTCGGACTAGCGGGAGAGAGTACCAAGAGACCCAGTACTTC,CASSPRTSGREYQETQYF
TRBV9,TRBJ1-3,.,.,TGTGCCAGCAGCGCTGGACATCAAAACACCATATATTTT,CASSAGHQNTIYF
TRBV2,TRBJ1-5,.,.,TGTGCCAGCAGTGGGCAGGGGATTAATCAGCCCCAGCATTTT,CASSGQGINQPQHF
TRBV6-6,TRBJ1-1,.,.,TGTGCCAGCAGAGTTACCCGGGGGAACACTGAAGCTTTCTTT,CASRVTRGNTEAFF
TRBV7-9,TRBJ2-7,TRBD2,once,TGTGCCAGCAGCTTGACGGGGACTAGCTCCCACGAGCAGTACTTC,CASSLTGTSSHEQYF
TRBV11-2,TRBJ2-7,TRBD2,.,TGTGCCAGCAGCCAATCATCCGGGACTAGCGGGAGGTTGCAGTACTTC,CASSQSSGTSGRLQYF
TRBV7-6,TRBJ1-1,TRBD1,.,TGTGCCAGCAGCTTAGTAGGGACAGGCGTGAACACTGAAGCTTTCTTT,CASSLVGTGVNTEAFF
TRBV7-2,TRBJ1-2,.,many,TGTGCCAGCAGCTCCAGACAGAACTATGGCTACACCTTC,CASSSRQNYGYTF
TRBV20-1,TRBJ2-7,TRBD2,.,TGCAGTGCTAGTGGACTAGCGGGAGGGCCGGGAGAGCAGTACTTC,CSASGLAGGPGEQYF
TRBV7-9,TRBJ2-5,TRBD1,.,TGTGCCAGCAGCTTCTATTCGGATCACAGGGGTGGGACCCAGTACTTC,CASSFYSDHRGGTQYF
TRBV18,TRBJ1-6,TRBD1,once,TGTGCCAGCTCACCGGGGCAGGGGGCAAATTCACCCCTCCACTTT,CASSPGQGANSPLHF
TRBV30,TRBJ1-4,.,.,TGTGCGATTACAGCCTCGACTAATGAAAAACTGTTTTTT,CAITASTNEKLFF
TRBV6-1,TRBJ2-7,TRBD2,.,TGTGCCAGCAGTGGCGGGACTAGCGGGAAAATTTCCTACGAGCAGTACTTC,CASSGGTSGKISYEQYF
TRBV29-1,TRBJ2-7,.,.,TGCAGCGTTGAAGGTAGGCGGGGAAACGAGCAGTACTTC,CSVEGRRGNEQYF
TRBV9,TRBJ2-1,TRBD2,.,TGTGCCAGCAGCGTAGGAGCGGGAAGGGATAATGAGCAGTTCTTC,CASSVGAGRDNEQFF
TRBV3-1/TRBV3-2,TRBJ2-2,TRBD2,.,TGTGCCAGCAGCCAGACCCCGGGACTAGTCCTTGGTAGGAACACCGGGGAGCTGTTTTTT,CASSQTPGLVLGRNTGELFF
TRBV4-3,TRBJ2-7,.,.,TGCGCCAGCAGCCACGCCCGGACAGAACAGTACTTC,CASSHARTEQYF
TRBV4-1,TRBJ2-5,TRBD2,.,TGCGCCAGCAGCCTTGGGACTAGCGGGGTTCAAGAGACCCAGTACTTC,CASSLGTSGVQETQYF
TRBV27,TRBJ2-1,TRBD2,.,TGTGCCAGCAGGGAACTAGCGCCGCCGCACAGGGAGCAGTTCTTC,CASRELAPPHREQFF
TRBV2,TRBJ2-1,.,once,TGTGCCAGCAGTATAGCGATAGGTACCGATGAGCAGTTCTTC,CASSIAIGTDEQFF
TRBV5-4,TRBJ2-6,TRBD1,.,TGTGCCAGCAGCGGGACAGGACTATCTGGGGCCAACGTCCTGACTTTC,CASSGTGLSGANVLTF
TRBV10-3,TRBJ1-2,.,.,TGTGCCATCAGTGACCCAACGGGGGCTAACTATGGCTACACCTTC,CAISDPTGANYGYTF
TRBV29-1,TRBJ2-4,TRBD2,once,TGCAGCGTTGAAGATCCCAGTTGGACTAGCGGGATTCTAGCCAAAAACATTCAGTACTTC,CSVEDPSWTSGILAKNIQYF
TRBV7-9,TRBJ2-7,.,.,TGTGCCAGCAGCCCGAGTGGGGCGACCTACGAGCAGTACTTC,CASSPSGATYEQYF
TRBV9,TRBJ2-1,TRBD2,.,TGTGCCAGCAGCGTTCGGGGGGACTCCTACAATGAGCAGTTCTTC,CASSVRGDSYNEQFF
TRBV13,TRBJ1-1,TRBD1,medium-sized,TGTGCCAGCAGCTTAGATGACAGGGAACCTTACACTGAAGCTTTCTTT,CASSLDDREPYTEAFF
TRBV30,TRBJ1-5,TRBD1,.,TGTGCCTGGAGTAGGACAGGGGGCAGGCAGCCCCAGCATTTT,CAWSRTGGRQPQHF
TRBV6-5,TRBJ2-7,TRBD2,.,TGTGCCAGCCTTACACTAGCGGGTAAATACGAGCAGTACTTC,CASLTLAGKYEQYF
TRBV6-5,TRBJ2-3,.,.,TGTGCCAGCAGTTATGATAGGGGTGATACGCAGTATTTT,CASSYDRGDTQYF
TRBV7-7,TRBJ2-2,.,.,TGTGCTAGCAGCCGTGCGCGGGCCGCGAACACCGGGGAGCTGTTTTTT,CASSRARAANTGELFF
TRBV15,TRBJ1-5,.,.,TGTGCCACCAGCAGAGATCCCAGAGGGAATCAGCCCCAGCATTTT,CATSRDPRGNQPQHF
TRBV6-5,TRBJ1-2,.,once,TGTGCCAGCAGGATAATTACAGGGTTTGGCTACACCTTC,CASRIITGFGYTF
TRBV30,TRBJ2-2,.,.,TGTGCCTATCAACGGGAGCGATTAACCGGGGAGCTGTTTTTT,CAYQRERLTGELFF